The 3 T cell receptor beta chains given below trace back to one sample, sequenced in a study of immune characterization of retroperitoneal liposarcoma. Using its own MiXCR run on the PCR reads, TCRdb lists one record per CDR3 protein. Among around 1,400 distinct CDR3 sequences listed, more than 40% were seen once. The sequencing sample was made of tumor tissue. Receptors were obtained from a female donor with retroperitoneal liposarcoma.

This clonotype has only a few counts. The chain links TRBV24-1 to TRBJ2-7, with D perhaps matching TRBD1 or TRBD2 (5 bases each). V lost 5 bases to trimming and J lost 7 bases, with 17 bases between them. Looked up from germline, CDR1 is KGHDR and CDR2 is SFDVKD. This CDR3 comprises 14 residues. The CDR3 loop is CATSAGTTNNEQYF. The CDR3 nucleotides read TGTGCCACCAGTGCCGGGACCACTAACAATGAGCAGTACTTC.

The gene calls are TRBV7-6 and TRBJ1-6, with unresolved D. The germline CDR1 and CDR2 sequences are SGHVS and FNYEAQ. The CDR3 runs 15 residues. The V gene lost 2 bases and the J gene lost 7 bases, with 12 bases spanning the gap. CDR3 nucleotide sequence: TGTGCCAGCAGCTTATGGGATGGACCCAATTCACCCCTCCACTTT. Amino acids: CASSLWDGPNSPLHF.

This clonotype ranks as large (0.1 to 1%). The rearrangement uses TRBV6-1 and TRBJ2-1; possible D gene TRBD1, 5 bases. CDR3 size: 13 residues. Between the trimmed V and J ends, which lost 8 bases and 5 bases, there was a span of 13 bases. From germline, CDR1 is MNHNS and CDR2 SASEGT. The CDR3 reads CASGSGPHNEQFF. For the CDR3, the DNA is TGTGCCAGCGGATCAGGGCCACACAATGAGCAGTTCTTC.